These 15 T cell receptor beta chains were sequenced from one sample in a study of shared clonotypes between healthy human individuals. Produced via immunoSEQ multiplex PCR; TCRdb's table is partial and in-frame only. The table has about 360,000 clones, 73% seen once; the top ten hold more than 9%. Sequencing was performed on memory CD4+ T cells sorted from blood. Documented subset: CD45RA-negative fraction. The receptor set was obtained from a young man in good health.

The CDR3 region is CASISDRAMSYNEQFF. The CDR3 nucleotides are TGTGCCAGCATCTCGGACCGGGCCATGTCCTACAATGAGCAGTTCTTC. The rearrangement uses TRBV28 and TRBJ2-1; D ambiguous. This CDR3 region has 16 residues. With 7 bases removed from V and 1 base from J, the gap between germline ends came to 17 bases. CDR1 and CDR2 from the germline V gene are MDHEN and SYDVKM.

Ten or more counts support this clone. V gene TRBV12-2 combines with J gene TRBJ2-7; whether TRBD1, the table's D call, matches the DNA was not checked. TRBV12-2 is marked as a pseudogene. This CDR3 contains 16 residues. CDR3 bases: TGTGCAAGTCGCTTATCACCCCGGGACAGTTACTACGAGCAGTACTTC. This gives the protein CASRLSPRDSYYEQYF.

The chain links TRBV19 to TRBJ1-4, with a tentative D call TRBD1 (6 bases). CDR1 is LNHDA and CDR2 is SQIVND in the germline V gene (reference sequence). Between the trimmed V and J ends, which lost 7 bases and 8 bases, there was a span of 14 bases. The CDR3 spans 13 residues. The CDR3 DNA follows: TGTGCCAGTACAGGGGAGACTCGCGAAAAACTGTTTTTT. This codes for CASTGETREKLFF.

The V and J genes are TRBV7-2 and TRBJ2-2; D gene unclear. Germline CDR1 and CDR2: SGHTA and FQGNSA. This CDR3 comprises 18 residues. V was trimmed by 0 bases and J by 0 bases, leaving 14 bases between them. The chain's CDR3 is CASSLAGSYSANTGELFF. CDR3 DNA: TGTGCCAGCAGCTTAGCCGGCAGCTATTCCGCGAACACCGGGGAGCTGTTTTTT. The full variable domain, completed using reference TRBV7-2 and TRBJ2-2, is GAGVSQSPSNKVTEKGKDVELRCDPISGHTALYWYRQSLGQGLEFLIYFQGNSAPDKSGLPSDRFSAERTGGSVSTLTIQRTQQEDSAVYLCASSLAGSYSANTGELFFGEGSRLTVL.

This sequence joins TRBV7-2 and TRBJ1-2; D is ambiguous. Per germline, CDR1 SGHTA and CDR2 FQGNSA. CDR3 length: 14 amino acids. V dropped 4 bases and J dropped 4 bases, with 13 bases sitting between them. The CDR3 DNA reads as TGTGCCAGCAGCTCGTGGAGGATTGGCTATGGCTACACCTTC. This encodes CASSSWRIGYGYTF.

The chain carries TRBV29-1 and TRBJ1-2; 10 bases align to TRBD1. J was trimmed by 4 bases and V by 4 bases; bases with no gene match: 12. CDR3 length: 16 amino acids. Germline V CDR1 and CDR2: SQVTM, ANQGSEA. CDR3 sequence (DNA): TGCAGCGTTGGGGACTGGGGGACAGGGGAATCCTATGGCTACACCTTC. Protein sequence: CSVGDWGTGESYGYTF.

Many counts were recorded for this clone. This rearrangement joins TRBV2 to TRBJ2-7; tentative D call: TRBD2 (6 bases). The CDR3 sequence is 13 residues long. Between the trimmed V and J ends, which lost 5 bases and 6 bases, there was a span of 14 bases. CDR1 is SNHLY, CDR2 FYNNEI, per germline. CDR3 DNA: TGTGCCAGCAGTAGGTTACAGGAGGGCGAGCAGTACTTC. It is translated as CASSRLQEGEQYF.

This clone appeared a single time. CDR3 in amino acids: CASSTRGHGNQPQHF. In DNA form, the CDR3 reads TGTGCCAGCAGTACCCGGGGGCATGGGAATCAGCCCCAGCATTTT. The rearrangement joins TRBV28 to TRBJ1-5, with a possible D match to TRBD1 (6 bases). CDR1 is MDHEN, CDR2 SYDVKM, per germline. The germline V and J ends were trimmed by 5 bases and 4 bases, with 15 bases remaining between them. This CDR3 has 15 amino acids.

J is TRBJ2-7 and V is TRBV7-8, with D possibly being TRBD2 (6 bases). The CDR3 covers 15 residues. CDR1 is SGHVS, CDR2 FQNEAQ, per germline. V was shortened by 3 bases and J by 7 bases, with 19 bases between the two germline ends. The CDR3 is CASSFSRWAAGEQYF. CDR3 DNA sequence: TGTGCCAGCAGCTTCAGTCGCTGGGCCGCGGGGGAGCAGTACTTC.

The chain joins TRBV4-3 to TRBJ2-2; 8 bases match TRBD2. V shed 1 base, J shed 5 bases, and the junction held 9 bases outside the gene matches. Germline CDR1 is LGHNA and CDR2 is YSLEER. There are 17 residues in the CDR3. CDR3 DNA sequence: TGCGCCAGCAGCCAAGGGGTGGGACTAGGAATGACCGGGGAGCTGTTTTTT. As protein: CASSQGVGLGMTGELFF.

The chain couples TRBV10-3 to TRBJ2-5; D call uncertain. The germline V gene encodes CDR1 ENHRY and CDR2 SYGVKD. CDR3 length: 13 residues. The V gene lost 4 bases and the J gene lost 0 bases, with 6 bases spanning the gap. CDR3 sequence: CAISGTDQETQYF. In nucleotides, the CDR3 is TGTGCCATCAGTGGGACCGACCAAGAGACCCAGTACTTC.

This chain uses TRBV2 with TRBJ2-3; no firm D call. Trimming pared 5 bases from V and 3 bases from J, leaving 15 bases between. The CDR3 extends over 15 amino acids. CDR1 is SNHLY, CDR2 FYNNEI, per germline. Written as DNA, the CDR3 is TGTGCCAGCAGTCGAGAGTACGCGCTGACAGATACGCAGTATTTT. Its translation is CASSREYALTDTQYF.

This chain joins TRBV20-1 and TRBJ2-7; D might be TRBD2 (7 bases). CDR3 length: 11 amino acids. The V and J ends lost 7 bases and 2 bases respectively, with 9 bases between them. CDR1 and CDR2 (germline): DFQATT, SNEGSKA (reference sequence). CDR3 coding DNA: TGCAGTGGGGGGGGGCCCTACGAGCAGTACTTC. This gives the protein CSGGGPYEQYF.

This sequence joins TRBV2 and TRBJ1-2; 7 bases match TRBD1. The germline V gene encodes CDR1 SNHLY and CDR2 FYNNEI. The V gene end was trimmed by 5 bases and the J gene end by 6 bases; junction bases not matched to a gene: 9. The CDR3 loop spans 14 amino acids. Written as DNA, the CDR3 is TGTGCCAGCAGTCTCAGGGGGTTTGAGGATGGCTACACCTTC. This translates into CASSLRGFEDGYTF.

J is TRBJ2-1 and V is TRBV5-1, with TRBD2 identical over 12 bases. Germline loops: CDR1 SGHRS, CDR2 YFSETQ. This CDR3 contains 14 residues. Trimming cost V 5 bases and J 4 bases; bases outside gene matches: 1. CDR3 protein: CASRTSGGYNEQFF. The CDR3 bases are TGCGCCAGCAGGACTAGCGGGGGTTACAATGAGCAGTTCTTC. The full variable domain, its missing parts supplied by reference TRBV5-1 and TRBJ2-1, is KAGVTQTPRYLIKTRGQQVTLSCSPISGHRSVSWYQQTPGQGLQFLFEYFSETQRNKGNFPGRFSGRQFSNSRSEMNVSTLELGDSALYLCASRTSGGYNEQFFGPGTRLTVL.